The 15 T cell receptor beta chains in this list originate from one sample, sequenced in a study of blood T cell repertoires in COVID-19. Here immunoSEQ multiplex PCR was the method, and the copy in TCRdb shows in-frame clones only, minus some. In the table there are some 120,000 clones, 70% to 90% of which are singletons. What was sequenced was peripheral blood. The receptors derive from a human donor in a cohort sampled during active COVID-19.

This sequence joins TRBV30 and TRBJ1-1; no clear D. Germline CDR1 is GTSNPN and CDR2 is SVGIG (reference sequence). The CDR3 totals 13 residues. The V and J ends lost 3 bases and 4 bases respectively, with 12 bases between them. CDR3 region: CAWRRTLSTEAFF. CDR3 DNA sequence: TGTGCCTGGAGAAGGACTCTGAGCACTGAAGCTTTCTTT. Combining the CDR3 with reference TRBV30 and TRBJ1-1 gives the whole variable domain SQTIHQWPATLVQPVGSPLSLECTVEGTSNPNLYWYRQAAGRGLQLLFYSVGIGQISSEVPQNLSASRPQDRQFILSSKKLLLSDSGFYLCAWRRTLSTEAFFGQGTRLTVV.

The rearrangement joins TRBV11-2 to TRBJ2-5, with D tentatively TRBD2 (5 bases). Germline-derived CDR1 and CDR2 are SGHAT and FQNNGV. This CDR3 has 13 amino acids. Trimming left V 5 bases short and J 9 bases short, with 16 bases between. The CDR3 protein is CASSLGSLRAQYF. CDR3 sequence (DNA): TGTGCCAGCAGCCTCGGTAGTTTGAGGGCCCAGTACTTC.

Written as DNA, the CDR3 is TGCGCCAGCAGCTTGGTGGCATTGAACACTGAAGCTTTCTTT. The encoded protein is CASSLVALNTEAFF. This sequence joins TRBV5-1 and TRBJ1-1, with unresolved D. The CDR3 has 14 amino acids. Germline V CDR1 and CDR2: SGHRS, YFSETQ. V lost 0 bases and J lost 0, with 6 bases in between.

This clone was picked up one time. V gene TRBV2 combines with J gene TRBJ2-3, with 8 positions matching TRBD2. The CDR3 spans 15 residues. Germline V gene lookup returns CDR1 SNHLY and CDR2 FYNNEI. V lost 7 bases to trimming and J lost 4 bases; unmatched junction nucleotides: 10. CDR3 DNA sequence: TGTGCCAGCAACGCGGGACTCGGGGGGGCAGATACGCAGTATTTT. It codes for CASNAGLGGADTQYF.

The genes are TRBV10-3 and TRBJ1-4; the D is unclear. The germline V gene has CDR1 ENHRY and CDR2 SYGVKD. The CDR3 is 16 amino acids. Trimming pared 5 bases from V and 0 bases from J, leaving 13 bases between. The CDR3 DNA reads as TGTGCCATCAGTCAAGGACTGGTTTCAACTAATGAAAAACTGTTTTTT. Translation gives CAISQGLVSTNEKLFF.

The V call is TRBV30, the J call TRBJ1-1; 7 nucleotides agree with TRBD1. The CDR3 loop spans 13 amino acids. Germline values: CDR1 GTSNPN, CDR2 SVGIG (reference sequence). With 5 bases clipped from V and 0 bases from J, the junction kept 3 bases outside the gene matches. CDR3 loop: CAWGGQMNTEAFF. For the CDR3, the DNA is TGTGCCTGGGGGGGACAGATGAACACTGAAGCTTTCTTT.

The chain uses TRBV4-2 and TRBJ2-7; 7 nucleotides agree with TRBD1. The CDR3 is 16 residues long. Trimming cost V 0 bases and J 6 bases; bases outside gene matches: 11. Per the germline V gene, CDR1 is LGHNA and CDR2 is YNFKEQ. CDR3 nucleotides: TGTGCCAGCAGCCAAGAGGTAACAGGGGTCTGGGGCGAGCAGTACTTC. It translates to CASSQEVTGVWGEQYF.

The rearrangement joins TRBV28 to TRBJ1-2, with TRBD1 as a possible D gene (6 bases). V was cut by 6 bases and J by 2 bases, with 16 bases left in between. This CDR3 region has 15 residues. Germline values: CDR1 MDHEN, CDR2 SYDVKM. The chain's CDR3 is CASSKSQGGNYGYTF. CDR3 bases: TGTGCCAGCAGCAAATCTCAAGGGGGAAACTATGGCTACACCTTC.

This clone has only one observation. This chain links TRBV28 with TRBJ1-2, with D maybe TRBD1 (5 bases). Germline CDR1 is MDHEN and CDR2 is SYDVKM. This CDR3 is 16 amino acids long. V was shortened by 5 bases and J by 8 bases, with 24 bases between the two germline ends. CDR3 in amino acids: CASSPPTASRLMGYTF. CDR3 nucleotides: TGTGCCAGCAGTCCCCCGACAGCCAGCCGTTTAATGGGCTACACCTTC.

The chain is built from TRBV4-1 and TRBJ2-5; 7 positions match TRBD1. Germline V CDR1 and CDR2: MGHRA, YSYEKL. This CDR3 contains 13 residues. V trimming: 4 bases; J trimming: 2 bases; junction bases outside the gene matches: 1. The CDR3 here is CASSPQGQETQYF. The CDR3 DNA reads as TGCGCCAGCAGCCCACAGGGGCAAGAGACCCAGTACTTC.

J is TRBJ2-7 and V is TRBV21-1; the table's D call TRBD1 went unverified against the DNA. TRBV21-1 is a known pseudogene. The CDR3 contains 19 residues. Here the CDR3 reads CASSRNWTGRDRMTYEQYF. Written as DNA, the CDR3 is TGTGCCAGCAGCCGAAACTGGACAGGGAGGGACCGAATGACCTACGAGCAGTACTTC.

The chain has TRBV29-1 and TRBJ2-3; TRBD2 might be the D (6 bases). Deletions cut 6 bases from V and 5 bases from J, with 12 bases between. Germline values: CDR1 SQVTM, CDR2 ANQGSEA. The CDR3 totals 12 residues. CDR3 sequence: CSVGGNIDTQYF. The CDR3, as DNA: TGCAGCGTGGGGGGTAACATAGATACGCAGTATTTT.

This clone was recorded once. V gene TRBV21-1 combines with J gene TRBJ2-1; TRBD1 reflects the table's D call only, with no check against the DNA. TRBV21-1 is deemed a pseudogene. CDR3 length: 17 residues. The DNA for the CDR3 is TGTGCCAGCAGCAACAGGATCCGCGTGAGCTCCTACAATGAGCAGTTCTTC. It specifies CASSNRIRVSSYNEQFF.

This clone was seen a few times. The J gene is TRBJ2-1, the V gene TRBV19, with D maybe TRBD1 (5 bases). Trimming took 3 bases from V and 12 from J, leaving 24 bases between them. The germline V gene encodes CDR1 LNHDA and CDR2 SQIVND (reference sequence). The CDR3 length is 16 residues. The CDR3 nucleotides read TGTGCCAGTAGTATCGGTGGGCAGGGTACGGGTCTCGGGCAGTTCTTC. Amino acid sequence: CASSIGGQGTGLGQFF.

The chain uses TRBV18 and TRBJ1-1, with 9 bases fitting TRBD1. The germline gives CDR1 KGHSH, CDR2 LQKENI. Unmatched junction bases numbered 1, after V lost 1 base and J lost 7 bases. The CDR3 is made up of 13 amino acids. The CDR3 reads CASSPLGQGEAFF. In DNA form, the CDR3 reads TGTGCCAGCTCACCACTGGGACAGGGTGAAGCTTTCTTT.